Shown below are 5 T cell receptor beta chains from a single sample sequenced in a study of blood T cells in healthy people across ages. A sample-barcoded 5' primer and a J-beta primer mix were used in a second PCR of about 7 to 11 cycles. TCRdb re-called the 5' RACE reads with MiXCR, one entry per CDR3 protein. Of fewer than 750,000 distinct CDR3 sequences listed, roughly 48% are singletons. The sequenced sample was blood. These receptors were taken from an elderly man in good health.

This clonotype has a handful of counts. The gene calls are TRBV5-1 and TRBJ2-1; D ambiguous. The length of the CDR3 is 14 residues. V lost 1 base, J lost 1 base, and 6 bases lay in between. Germline assignment: CDR1 SGHRS and CDR2 YFSETQ. CDR3 sequence: CASSLWGSYNEQFF. In nucleotides, the CDR3 is TGCGCCAGCAGCTTGTGGGGTTCCTACAATGAGCAGTTCTTC.

This clonotype was counted only a few times. V gene TRBV2 combines with J gene TRBJ1-1; D is ambiguous. V lost 4 bases and J lost 0, with 6 bases in between. In germline, CDR1 is SNHLY, CDR2 FYNNEI. The CDR3 runs 13 residues. CDR3 DNA sequence: TGTGCCAGCAGTGCACAGTTGAACACTGAAGCTTTCTTT. It specifies CASSAQLNTEAFF.

Worth noting for this clonotype: A single base separates this from a much larger clone, so it may be a read error. V gene TRBV15 combines with J gene TRBJ2-5, with unresolved D. The CDR3 covers 13 residues. Germline V gene lookup returns CDR1 LNHNV and CDR2 YYDKDF (reference sequence). The CDR3 loop is CATIRDAQETQYF. The CDR3 DNA is TGTGCCACCATCAGAGATGCCCAAGAGACCCAGTACTTC.

In DNA form, the CDR3 reads TGTGCCAGCAGCTTATCGATAGATGGCTACACCTTC. Translated, it gives CASSLSIDGYTF. The rearrangement joins TRBV7-2 to TRBJ1-2, with D unclear. Germline CDR1 SGHTA, CDR2 FQGNSA. With 2 bases removed from V and 6 bases from J, the gap between germline ends came to 7 bases. This CDR3 has 12 residues.

This clonotype was observed a few times. This chain uses TRBV7-9 with TRBJ2-1; 8 nucleotides align to TRBD2. This CDR3 spans 15 amino acids. Trimming at V came to 5 bases and at J to 6 bases, leaving 9 bases not matched to a gene. CDR1 and CDR2 (germline): SEHNR, FQNEAQ (reference sequence). In nucleotides, the CDR3 is TGTGCCAGCAGCCCCCTTGGCGCGGGGGGCAATGAGCAGTTCTTC. Translated: CASSPLGAGGNEQFF. The full variable domain, with the rest looked up from reference TRBV7-9 and TRBJ2-1, is DTGVSQNPRHKITKRGQNVTFRCDPISEHNRLYWYRQTLGQGPEFLTYFQNEAQLEKSRLLSDRFSAERPKGSFSTLEIQRTEQGDSAMYLCASSPLGAGGNEQFFGPGTRLTVL.